This TCR beta chain was documented in a study of blood T cell repertoires in COVID-19. About the study: Acute and convalescent COVID-19 specimens originated in the United States, Italy and Spain. T cells, B-cell-depleted T cells, or PBMCs supplied cDNA or gDNA.

The germline gives CDR1 SGHRS, CDR2 YFSETQ. V lost 0 bases and J 0 bases, leaving 9 bases between the germline ends. CDR3 length equals 15 residues. In the source study's methods: Reference gene primer amplification gave estimated nucleated cell counts. Clones were sequenced by immunoSEQ multiplex PCR, and TCRdb holds only the in-frame ones, with some missing. The DNA gave D and trimming, while V, J and clone size come from that table. This table holds 100,000 to 120,000 clones, approximately 91% found once. Sequences were obtained from peripheral blood. This TCR derives from a woman in her seventies who had recovered from COVID-19. The chain combines TRBV5-1 with TRBJ1-1; TRBD1 is a possible D gene (5 bases). In DNA, the CDR3 is TGCGCCAGCAGCTTGGAGGGGTCTATGAACACTGAAGCTTTCTTT. This encodes CASSLEGSMNTEAFF.